A single TCR beta chain is shown here with its context. Using a J-beta primer mix together with a sample-barcoded 5' primer, a second PCR was run for roughly 6 to 12 cycles. In TCRdb, the 5' RACE reads were re-called with MiXCR into one record per CDR3 protein. Among about 780,000 distinct CDR3 sequences listed, more than 35% were seen once. These data are taken from a study of blood T cells in healthy people across ages. The germline CDR1 and CDR2 sequences are SGHRS and YFSETQ. CDR3 length equals 15 residues. V shed 4 bases and J shed 0 bases, with 10 bases lying between them. Material for sequencing was blood. The chain uses TRBV5-1 and TRBJ1-4; D gene unclear. This clonotype originated in an older man in good health. In DNA form, the CDR3 reads TGCGCCAGCAGCCTGTACAGAGCAACTAATGAAAAACTGTTTTTT. Translated: CASSLYRATNEKLFF.